This entry lists 9 T cell receptor beta chains sequenced from one sample in a study of cytomegalovirus exposure and HLA in healthy donors. The study ran its PCR with 60 Vbeta and 13 Jbeta primers. TCRdb's copy holds only in-frame clones and misses some; the assay was immunoSEQ multiplex PCR. The data hold some 150,000 clones, with around 80% observed a single time. Material: PBMCs. The source of these receptors is a young man in good health and CMV-seropositive.

The chain links TRBV25-1 to TRBJ1-3; a weak D match, TRBD1 (6 bases). From germline, CDR1 is MGHDK and CDR2 SYGVNS. The CDR3 is 17 amino acids. The V and J ends lost 3 bases and 1 base respectively, with 16 bases between them. This CDR3 is CASSDSITGWSGNTIYF. DNA for the CDR3: TGTGCCAGCAGTGACTCTATTACAGGGTGGTCTGGAAACACCATATATTTT.

The chain links TRBV5-1 to TRBJ2-5; TRBD2 matches at 10 bases. With 5 bases clipped from V and 5 bases from J, the junction kept 6 bases outside the gene matches. The CDR3 length is 14 residues. Per germline, CDR1 SGHRS and CDR2 YFSETQ. The CDR3 spells CASSLAGEVETQYF. The CDR3 DNA reads TGCGCCAGCAGTCTAGCGGGAGAGGTCGAGACCCAGTACTTC.

The chain links TRBV19 to TRBJ1-2, with D possibly matching TRBD1 (6 bases). This CDR3 contains 15 residues. V was trimmed by 7 bases and J by 0 bases, leaving 15 bases between them. The germline CDR1 and CDR2 sequences are LNHDA and SQIVND (reference sequence). The CDR3 reads CASTPTGKANYGYTF. CDR3 DNA sequence: TGTGCCAGTACCCCGACAGGAAAAGCTAACTATGGCTACACCTTC.

V is TRBV28 and J is TRBJ2-5, with TRBD1 as a possible D gene (6 bases). The CDR3 has 14 residues. V lost 7 bases and J 4 bases, leaving 16 bases between the germline ends. CDR1 is MDHEN, CDR2 SYDVKM, per germline. This CDR3 reads CASKWAGVGETQYF. CDR3 nucleotides: TGTGCCAGCAAATGGGCAGGGGTGGGAGAGACCCAGTACTTC.

This rearrangement joins TRBV18 to TRBJ2-7; 8 bases are shared with TRBD2. The CDR3 extends over 13 amino acids. CDR1 and CDR2 from the germline V gene are KGHSH and LQKENI. With 3 bases clipped from V and 5 bases from J, the junction kept 3 bases outside the gene matches. The CDR3 loop reads CASSPGGADEQYF. CDR3 DNA: TGTGCCAGCTCACCCGGGGGGGCTGACGAGCAGTACTTC.

The V call is TRBV2, the J call TRBJ1-1; weak D call: TRBD1 (5 bases). Germline lookup yields CDR1 SNHLY and CDR2 FYNNEI. The V end was cut by 4 bases, the J end by 4 bases, with 10 bases between. This CDR3 contains 13 residues. The CDR3 DNA follows: TGTGCCAGCAGTGTTGTGGGGGGCACTGAAGCTTTCTTT. Amino acid sequence: CASSVVGGTEAFF.

This clone was seen once. CDR3 coding DNA: TGCGCCAGCAGCCAGACGCTAGCGGACTCCTACAATGAGCAGTTCTTC. Its translation is CASSQTLADSYNEQFF. The gene calls are TRBV4-1 and TRBJ2-1, with 7 bases fitting TRBD2. The CDR3 contains 16 residues. CDR1 and CDR2 from the germline V gene are MGHRA and YSYEKL. V shed 3 bases and J 0 bases; nucleotides not matched to a gene: 5.

This clone was recorded a few times. The chain employs TRBV7-6 and TRBJ2-7; a possible D gene is TRBD1 (6 bases). V was trimmed by 0 bases and J by 6 bases, leaving 15 bases between them. The CDR3 covers 15 residues. Germline lookup yields CDR1 SGHVS and CDR2 FNYEAQ. The DNA of the CDR3 is TGTGCCAGCAGCTTAGCTATTCCAACAGGGAGCGAGCAGTACTTC. Its protein is CASSLAIPTGSEQYF.

This clone turned up a few times. The chain joins TRBV19 to TRBJ1-1; 7 nucleotides match TRBD1. V shed 4 bases, J shed 1 base, and the junction held 0 bases outside the gene matches. Germline loops: CDR1 LNHDA, CDR2 SQIVND (reference sequence). CDR3 length equals 13 residues. DNA of the CDR3: TGTGCCAGTAGTAGGGACAGGAACACTGAAGCTTTCTTT. Translated, it gives CASSRDRNTEAFF.